Here is one T cell receptor beta chain with its context. The target antigen is unknown. The sample originates from a study of response to subunit inactivated influenza vaccine. Notes on the study in general: After each seasonal influenza vaccination, few new T cells are recruited, the authors suggested.

Germline V gives CDR1 LNHNV, CDR2 YYDKDF (reference sequence). The CDR3 contains 15 residues. V was clipped by 0 bases and J by 2 bases, with 8 bases between them. TCRdb independently ran MiXCR on the RT-PCR reads; one entry per CDR3 protein. Here the sample spans about 570,000 distinct CDR3 sequences, 10% to 15% being singletons. This material consisted of PBMCs from blood, taken on the day of vaccination. The chain carries TRBV15 and TRBJ2-4; D call uncertain. This clonotype was obtained from a man aged 45-60 years who received an inactivated influenza vaccine. CDR3 sequence: CATSRDGPTKNIQYF. In nucleotides, the CDR3 is TGTGCCACCAGCAGAGATGGACCCACCAAAAACATTCAGTACTTC.